This TCR beta chain is from a study of shared clonotypes between healthy human individuals. Trimming took off 2 bases at V and 7 bases at J, with 11 bases between the two ends. The CDR3 covers 14 residues. Germline loops: CDR1 SEHNR, CDR2 FQNEAQ (reference sequence). The method was immunoSEQ multiplex PCR; TCRdb's version includes in-frame clones alone and lacks a portion of them. This repertoire shows roughly 500,000 clones, 90% to 96% found once; its top ten account for about 0.057%. The clonotype was recovered from a woman in her twenties or thirties in good health. Sample: naive CD4+ T cells sorted from blood. Subset reported: CD45RA+ positively selected. This sequence joins TRBV7-9 and TRBJ1-4; possibly TRBD1 for D (6 bases). CDR3 loop: CASSLQGGGEKLFF. The CDR3 nucleotides read TGTGCCAGCAGCTTACAAGGAGGGGGTGAAAAACTGTTTTTT.